Sequencing of this T cell receptor (beta chain) was carried out in a study of shared clonotypes between healthy human individuals. As for this clone: The antigen remains undetermined.

Overall study findings and caveats: Though the depth was large, rarefaction showed that sorted-subset sequencing was incomplete.

CDR1 is LNHDA, CDR2 SQIVND, per germline (reference sequence). CDR3 length: 15 amino acids. The ends were cut back, 7 bases at V and 1 base at J, with 11 bases in the middle. Investigators divided CD4+ cells into CD45RA+ naive and CD45RA-negative memory subsets. When replicate PCRs were run on sorted subsets, they used about 200 ng DNA, some 30,000 T cell genomes. Produced via immunoSEQ multiplex PCR; TCRdb's table is partial and in-frame only. The table lists more than 2 million clones, 85% to 95% of them singletons, with more than 0.1% in the top ten. The specimen was naive CD4+ T cells sorted from blood. Subset meaning: CD45RA+ positively selected. This rearrangement joins TRBV19 to TRBJ1-6, with D possibly matching TRBD1 (6 bases). This clonotype originated in a man aged 18-30 years in good health. The CDR3 nucleotides are TGTGCCAGTAATCCTGGACAGTCCTATAATTCACCCCTCCACTTT. It encodes CASNPGQSYNSPLHF.